The rows below give T cell receptor beta chains drawn from one sample of a study of tissue T cells after allogeneic stem cell transplantation. The repertoire was sequenced with immunoSEQ multiplex PCR; TCRdb's copy has only in-frame clones and lacks some. This table holds over a thousand clones, approximately 65% found once. The source was stomach tissue, collected at autopsy. All receptors derive from a male patient at least 60 years old with steroid-refractory graft-versus-host disease after an allogeneic stem cell transplant. Some T cells may be supplied by the graft donor. The conserved cysteine and the conserved F or W are not part of the CDR3 here. Fields, in order: V gene, CDR3 length, J gene, CDR3 protein.

V gene: TRBV19; CDR3 length: 13; J gene: TRBJ2-7; CDR3 protein: ASRMTGTSGEEQY
V gene: TRBV11-2; CDR3 length: 14; J gene: TRBJ1-4; CDR3 protein: ASSPLGAGANEKLF
V gene: TRBV12-3/TRBV12-4; CDR3 length: 10; J gene: TRBJ1-1; CDR3 protein: ASMRESTEAF
V gene: TRBV2; CDR3 length: 13; J gene: TRBJ2-3; CDR3 protein: ASSEGTASTDTQY
V gene: TRBV27; CDR3 length: 11; J gene: TRBJ1-5; CDR3 protein: ASSFRRNQPQH
V gene: TRBV6-2/TRBV6-3; CDR3 length: 11; J gene: TRBJ2-5; CDR3 protein: ASSGDRWETQY
V gene: TRBV19; CDR3 length: 12; J gene: TRBJ2-5; CDR3 protein: ASTVDRAAETQY
V gene: TRBV14; CDR3 length: 14; J gene: TRBJ2-7; CDR3 protein: ASSQAWGTATYEQY
V gene: TRBV6-2/TRBV6-3; CDR3 length: 13; J gene: TRBJ2-6; CDR3 protein: ASTYGLSGANVLT
V gene: TRBV12-3/TRBV12-4; CDR3 length: 10; J gene: TRBJ1-2; CDR3 protein: ASSPTWGGYT
V gene: TRBV6-2/TRBV6-3; CDR3 length: 17; J gene: TRBJ1-6; CDR3 protein: ASSFVQGKLSSYNSPLH
V gene: TRBV6-5; CDR3 length: 13; J gene: TRBJ2-7; CDR3 protein: ASTPVRTGYHEQY
V gene: TRBV4-3; CDR3 length: 13; J gene: TRBJ1-1; CDR3 protein: ASSQEGGRNTEAF
V gene: TRBV12-5; CDR3 length: 14; J gene: TRBJ1-4; CDR3 protein: ASGLVSGGTNEKLF
V gene: TRBV6-1; CDR3 length: 14; J gene: TRBJ2-1; CDR3 protein: ASSGTSGGRRNEQF
V gene: TRBV27; CDR3 length: 12; J gene: TRBJ1-6; CDR3 protein: ASSFGQGNSPLH
V gene: TRBV4-3; CDR3 length: 13; J gene: TRBJ2-2; CDR3 protein: ASSHQRGGAGELF
V gene: TRBV5-4; CDR3 length: 12; J gene: TRBJ1-2; CDR3 protein: ASRRDRGDIGYT
V gene: TRBV5-6; CDR3 length: 14; J gene: TRBJ2-2; CDR3 protein: ASSLAGGGNTGELF
V gene: TRBV5-6; CDR3 length: 12; J gene: TRBJ1-5; CDR3 protein: ASSLGGRHQPQH
V gene: TRBV29-1; CDR3 length: 12; J gene: TRBJ2-1; CDR3 protein: SVKTGEAYNEQF
V gene: TRBV5-1; CDR3 length: 14; J gene: TRBJ1-4; CDR3 protein: ASNRGPPTTNEKLF
V gene: TRBV5-6; CDR3 length: 13; J gene: TRBJ2-5; CDR3 protein: ASSLGAGGGETQY
V gene: TRBV6-2/TRBV6-3; CDR3 length: 12; J gene: TRBJ1-5; CDR3 protein: ASSYVGHHQPQH